The TCR beta chain described here comes from a study of T cells in Graves' hyperthyroidism and ophthalmopathy. Germline trimming cut 2 bases from V and 1 base from J; bases unmatched to any gene: 8. CDR3 length equals 18 residues. Germline-derived CDR1 and CDR2 are MNHEY and SVGAGI. TCR beta CDR3 regions were amplified from RNA. An initial round of RT-PCR targeting the TCR CDR3 relied on the HTBI primer set. Via MiXCR, TCRdb re-called the multiplex PCR reads, giving one row per CDR3 protein. The sample yields about 420,000 distinct CDR3 sequences, roughly 13% seen once. The chain links TRBV6-5 to TRBJ2-5, with 12 bases that match TRBD2. The TCR originated in a woman younger than 35 with Graves' hyperthyroidism. Sequencing was done on a sample of blood. The CDR3 sequence: CASSYTGLAGSLQETQYF. The CDR3 DNA is TGTGCCAGCAGTTACACAGGACTAGCGGGAAGCCTCCAAGAGACCCAGTACTTC.